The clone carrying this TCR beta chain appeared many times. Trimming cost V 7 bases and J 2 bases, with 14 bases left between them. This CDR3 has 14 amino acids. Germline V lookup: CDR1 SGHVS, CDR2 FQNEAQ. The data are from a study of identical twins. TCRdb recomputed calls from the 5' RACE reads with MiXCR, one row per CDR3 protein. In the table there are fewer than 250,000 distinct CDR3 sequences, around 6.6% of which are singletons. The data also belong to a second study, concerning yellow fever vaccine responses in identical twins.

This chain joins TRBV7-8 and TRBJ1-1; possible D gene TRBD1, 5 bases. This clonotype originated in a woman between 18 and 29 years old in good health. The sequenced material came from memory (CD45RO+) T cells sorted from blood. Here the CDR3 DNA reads TGTGCCAGCATCCCTAAAACAGGCAACACTGAAGCTTTCTTT. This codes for CASIPKTGNTEAFF.